Listed here are 25 T cell receptor beta chains from one sample, sequenced in a study of PD-L1 blockade in urothelial cancer. The sample's time point: pretreatment peripheral blood. The table came from immunoSEQ multiplex PCR; TCRdb's copy has only in-frame clones and leaves some out. The data contain about 87,000 clones, over 80% of them singletons. The specimen comprised PBMCs, sampled around atezolizumab (anti-PD-L1) treatment. All receptors derive from a man in his sixties with urothelial cancer.

J is TRBJ1-5 and V is TRBV6-1; D gene uncertain. The CDR3 length is 15 residues. Germline lookup yields CDR1 MNHNS and CDR2 SASEGT. Trimming stripped 3 bases from V and 4 bases from J, with 13 bases between. The CDR3 reads CASSEGVLGNQPQHF. In DNA, the CDR3 is TGTGCCAGCAGTGAGGGCGTTCTCGGTAATCAGCCCCAGCATTTT.

The J gene is TRBJ2-7, the V gene TRBV28; TRBD2 matches 9 bases. Looked up from germline, CDR1 is MDHEN and CDR2 is SYDVKM. V dropped 6 bases and J dropped 3; count of bases not matched to a gene: 9. The CDR3 spans 15 residues. The CDR3 DNA follows: TGTGCCAGCAGCCTATCGACTAGCGGCGGCTACGAGCAGTACTTC. Translating it yields CASSLSTSGGYEQYF.

This clone was recorded only once. The chain links TRBV21-1 to TRBJ2-5; the table names TRBD1, a call not compared with the DNA. TRBV21-1 is given as a pseudogene. This CDR3 is built from 14 residues. CDR3 nucleotide sequence: TGTGCCAGCACCTTTAAGGACAAACTAGAGACCCAGTACTTC. Protein sequence: CASTFKDKLETQYF.

In its sample, this clone was seen a few times. This chain uses TRBV18 with TRBJ2-5, with 10 bases lining up with TRBD1. The V and J ends lost 3 bases and 7 bases, in that order; junction bases with no gene match: 5. The CDR3 runs 14 residues. Germline V gene sequence: CDR1 KGHSH, CDR2 LQKENI. The CDR3 coding sequence is TGTGCCAGCTCACCGGACAGGGGGGACGGGACCCAGTACTTC. Translation gives CASSPDRGDGTQYF.

J is TRBJ2-3 and V is TRBV5-1; 11 bases are a match to TRBD2. Germline assignment: CDR1 SGHRS and CDR2 YFSETQ. With 2 bases clipped from V and 0 bases from J, the junction kept 5 bases outside the gene matches. CDR3 length: 17 amino acids. The CDR3 nucleotides read TGCGCCAGCAGCTTCGGGACTAGCGGATCTAGCACAGATACGCAGTATTTT. Its translation: CASSFGTSGSSTDTQYF.

This chain connects TRBV15 to TRBJ2-5, with 7 bases lining up with TRBD2. Germline CDR1 reads LNHNV; CDR2 reads YYDKDF (reference sequence). V lost 9 bases to trimming and J lost 1 base; unmatched junction nucleotides: 17. CDR3 length equals 17 residues. The CDR3 region has the DNA TGTGCCACTACCAGCGGGAAGACTAGCAGAGCCCAAGAGACCCAGTACTTC. Translating it yields CATTSGKTSRAQETQYF. Full variable domain (remainder filled in from reference TRBV15 and TRBJ2-5): DAMVIQNPRYQVTQFGKPVTLSCSQTLNHNVMYWYQQKSSQAPKLLFHYYDKDFNNEADTPDNFQSRRPNTSFCFLDIRSPGLGDTAMYLCATTSGKTSRAQETQYFGPGTRLLVL.

The V call is TRBV6-5, the J call TRBJ2-4; 8 bases are a match to TRBD1. CDR3 size: 15 residues. Germline CDR1 is MNHEY and CDR2 is SVGAGI. J lost 8 bases, V lost 8 bases, and 14 bases had no gene match. This chain's CDR3 is CASSRRRGLRDIQYF. The CDR3 DNA is TGTGCCAGCTCGAGGCGCAGGGGGCTTCGGGACATTCAGTACTTC.

This clone was recorded once. This chain connects TRBV5-1 to TRBJ1-1; the D gene is possibly TRBD1 (6 bases). Germline CDR1 and CDR2: SGHRS and YFSETQ. V was shortened by 5 bases and J by 4 bases, with 21 bases between the two germline ends. CDR3 length: 16 amino acids. CDR3 loop: CASSLVTGPGGTEAFF. The DNA of the CDR3 is TGCGCCAGCAGTCTTGTAACAGGGCCTGGAGGCACTGAAGCTTTCTTT.

The rearrangement links TRBV5-6 to TRBJ2-1; D unclear. Germline lookup yields CDR1 SGHDT and CDR2 YYEEEE. The CDR3 spans 16 residues. Trimming shortened V by 4 bases and J by 4 bases, and 18 bases separated the two germline ends. CDR3 protein: CASSVRWRGNYNEQFF. DNA of the CDR3: TGTGCCAGCAGCGTGCGCTGGCGAGGTAATTACAATGAGCAGTTCTTC.

CDR3 DNA sequence: TGTGCCAGCAGACTAGCGGGAGAGGCAGATACGCAGTATTTT. Translation: CASRLAGEADTQYF. This chain uses TRBV6-4 with TRBJ2-3, with 11 bases lining up with TRBD2. The V and J ends lost 6 bases and 4 bases, in that order; junction bases with no gene match: 3. The length of the CDR3 is 14 residues. CDR1 is MRHNA, CDR2 SNTAGT, per germline.

The V and J genes are TRBV6-1 and TRBJ2-5, with a tentative D call TRBD2 (5 bases). This CDR3 region has 14 residues. V lost 7 bases, J lost 5 bases, and 17 bases lay in between. CDR1 MNHNS and CDR2 SASEGT come from the germline V gene. As DNA, the CDR3 is TGTGCCAGCACAAACGCCGGGGATTGGGAGACCCAGTACTTC. The encoded protein is CASTNAGDWETQYF.

V gene TRBV5-1 combines with J gene TRBJ2-7, with 7 positions matching TRBD1. Germline V CDR1 and CDR2: SGHRS, YFSETQ. The CDR3 has 12 residues. The V gene end was trimmed by 7 bases and the J gene end by 1 base; junction bases not matched to a gene: 2. The CDR3 loop reads CASQGQSYEQYF. In DNA, the CDR3 is TGCGCCAGCCAGGGACAGTCCTACGAGCAGTACTTC. Full variable domain (rest looked up from reference TRBV5-1 and TRBJ2-7): KAGVTQTPRYLIKTRGQQVTLSCSPISGHRSVSWYQQTPGQGLQFLFEYFSETQRNKGNFPGRFSGRQFSNSRSEMNVSTLELGDSALYLCASQGQSYEQYFGPGTRLTVT.

This chain links TRBV19 with TRBJ2-7; D perhaps matches TRBD1 (5 bases). Germline-derived CDR1 and CDR2 are LNHDA and SQIVND (reference sequence). The V end was cut by 0 bases, the J end by 2 bases, with 11 bases between. This CDR3 is 15 amino acids long. The CDR3 sequence is CASSIDLTAPYEQYF. The CDR3 DNA reads as TGTGCCAGTAGTATAGATCTGACAGCTCCCTACGAGCAGTACTTC.

The V gene is TRBV5-1, the J gene TRBJ2-7; possibly TRBD2 for D (6 bases). V lost 5 bases and J 0 bases, leaving 15 bases between the germline ends. The CDR3 loop spans 15 amino acids. Germline lookup yields CDR1 SGHRS and CDR2 YFSETQ. CDR3 in DNA: TGCGCCAGCAGTAAGACCGGGACTGCCTCCTACGAGCAGTACTTC. Amino acid sequence: CASSKTGTASYEQYF.

This clone has more than one count but fewer than ten. The chain joins TRBV5-1 to TRBJ1-6; 7 bases fit TRBD1. This CDR3 has 15 residues. Unmatched junction bases numbered 3, after V lost 4 bases and J lost 2 bases. Germline V gives CDR1 SGHRS, CDR2 YFSETQ. The CDR3 reads CASSQGQAYNSPLHF. DNA for the CDR3: TGCGCCAGCAGCCAAGGACAGGCCTATAATTCACCCCTCCACTTT.

This clone was recorded only once. V and J are TRBV14 and TRBJ2-3; the D gene is possibly TRBD2 (6 bases). The CDR3 sequence is 13 residues long. Germline CDR1 SGHDN, CDR2 FVKESK. V shed 1 base and J shed 4 bases, with 6 bases lying between them. The CDR3: CASSQAGADTQYF. CDR3 nucleotides: TGTGCCAGCAGCCAAGCGGGGGCAGATACGCAGTATTTT.

V gene TRBV16 combines with J gene TRBJ1-5; perhaps TRBD1 as D (5 bases). This CDR3 comprises 13 residues. Trimming shortened V by 4 bases and J by 4 bases, and 8 bases separated the two germline ends. Looked up from germline, CDR1 is KGHSY and CDR2 is FQNENV. The CDR3 coding sequence is TGTGCCAGCAGCCCGACAGCAAATCAGCCCCAGCATTTT. As protein: CASSPTANQPQHF.

The chain links TRBV7-2 to TRBJ2-5; 7 bases line up with TRBD2. The ends lost 2 bases at V and 5 bases at J; junction bases unmatched: 8. The CDR3 runs 15 residues. Germline lookup yields CDR1 SGHTA and CDR2 FQGNSA. The CDR3 sequence: CASSLPGGSRETQYF. Here the CDR3 DNA reads TGTGCCAGCAGCTTACCTGGCGGGAGTCGGGAGACCCAGTACTTC.

The sample holds a few counts of this clone. This chain uses TRBV28 with TRBJ1-5; TRBD1 might be the D (5 bases). The germline V gene has CDR1 MDHEN and CDR2 SYDVKM. V was pared by 5 bases and J by 3 bases, with 17 bases between. This CDR3 contains 16 residues. The CDR3 DNA follows: TGTGCCAGCAGTATACCGTCCGGGGGGACCAATCAGCCCCAGCATTTT. Its protein is CASSIPSGGTNQPQHF.

The V call is TRBV9, the J call TRBJ2-1; D gene ambiguous. The V gene's germline CDR1 is SGDLS and CDR2 YYNGEE. This CDR3 has 14 amino acids. The V end was cut by 0 bases, the J end by 6 bases, with 10 bases between. DNA of the CDR3: TGTGCCAGCAGCGTAGTGGCTAGTGGCAATGAGCAGTTCTTC. Protein product: CASSVVASGNEQFF.

This clone was observed a single time. The chain recombines TRBV7-9 with TRBJ2-1; 9 bases are a match to TRBD2. The CDR3 has 18 residues. The V segment lost 3 bases and the J segment 4 bases; nucleotides outside the gene matches: 13. Germline values: CDR1 SEHNR, CDR2 FQNEAQ (reference sequence). The chain's CDR3 is CASSLGTLSGSGYNEQFF. CDR3 in DNA: TGTGCCAGCAGCTTGGGGACCCTTAGCGGGAGCGGTTACAATGAGCAGTTCTTC.

This chain connects TRBV11-3 to TRBJ2-2; a weak D match, TRBD2 (6 bases). V lost 8 bases and J lost 7, with 14 bases in between. The CDR3 consists of 13 residues. CDR1 and CDR2 (germline): SGHNT, YENEEA. Written as DNA, the CDR3 is TGTGCCAGCTCTGGGACTGACTTCGGGGAGCTGTTTTTT. Residues: CASSGTDFGELFF.

The chain combines TRBV15 with TRBJ1-1; D perhaps matches TRBD1 (5 bases). The CDR3 extends over 14 amino acids. Trimming pared 0 bases from V and 10 bases from J, leaving 15 bases between. The germline V gene encodes CDR1 LNHNV and CDR2 YYDKDF (reference sequence). CDR3 coding DNA: TGTGCCACCAGCAGAGATAGGGCGGGGCTAGGAGCTTTCTTT. It codes for CATSRDRAGLGAFF.

The chain carries TRBV19 and TRBJ2-7; D is unclear. The CDR3 consists of 17 residues. CDR1 and CDR2 from the germline V gene are LNHDA and SQIVND (reference sequence). Trimming stripped 1 base from V and 1 base from J, with 17 bases between. The CDR3 nucleotides are TGTGCCAGTAGTATAGTTGGGTCCAGCGTAGGATCCTACGAGCAGTACTTC. Protein product: CASSIVGSSVGSYEQYF.

The V call is TRBV28, the J call TRBJ2-7, with D unclear. This CDR3 is built from 12 residues. V gave up 2 bases and J gave up 7 bases, with 9 bases separating them. Germline loops: CDR1 MDHEN, CDR2 SYDVKM. CDR3 region: CASSLNSNEQYF. The CDR3 DNA sequence: TGTGCCAGCAGTTTAAACTCAAATGAGCAGTACTTC.